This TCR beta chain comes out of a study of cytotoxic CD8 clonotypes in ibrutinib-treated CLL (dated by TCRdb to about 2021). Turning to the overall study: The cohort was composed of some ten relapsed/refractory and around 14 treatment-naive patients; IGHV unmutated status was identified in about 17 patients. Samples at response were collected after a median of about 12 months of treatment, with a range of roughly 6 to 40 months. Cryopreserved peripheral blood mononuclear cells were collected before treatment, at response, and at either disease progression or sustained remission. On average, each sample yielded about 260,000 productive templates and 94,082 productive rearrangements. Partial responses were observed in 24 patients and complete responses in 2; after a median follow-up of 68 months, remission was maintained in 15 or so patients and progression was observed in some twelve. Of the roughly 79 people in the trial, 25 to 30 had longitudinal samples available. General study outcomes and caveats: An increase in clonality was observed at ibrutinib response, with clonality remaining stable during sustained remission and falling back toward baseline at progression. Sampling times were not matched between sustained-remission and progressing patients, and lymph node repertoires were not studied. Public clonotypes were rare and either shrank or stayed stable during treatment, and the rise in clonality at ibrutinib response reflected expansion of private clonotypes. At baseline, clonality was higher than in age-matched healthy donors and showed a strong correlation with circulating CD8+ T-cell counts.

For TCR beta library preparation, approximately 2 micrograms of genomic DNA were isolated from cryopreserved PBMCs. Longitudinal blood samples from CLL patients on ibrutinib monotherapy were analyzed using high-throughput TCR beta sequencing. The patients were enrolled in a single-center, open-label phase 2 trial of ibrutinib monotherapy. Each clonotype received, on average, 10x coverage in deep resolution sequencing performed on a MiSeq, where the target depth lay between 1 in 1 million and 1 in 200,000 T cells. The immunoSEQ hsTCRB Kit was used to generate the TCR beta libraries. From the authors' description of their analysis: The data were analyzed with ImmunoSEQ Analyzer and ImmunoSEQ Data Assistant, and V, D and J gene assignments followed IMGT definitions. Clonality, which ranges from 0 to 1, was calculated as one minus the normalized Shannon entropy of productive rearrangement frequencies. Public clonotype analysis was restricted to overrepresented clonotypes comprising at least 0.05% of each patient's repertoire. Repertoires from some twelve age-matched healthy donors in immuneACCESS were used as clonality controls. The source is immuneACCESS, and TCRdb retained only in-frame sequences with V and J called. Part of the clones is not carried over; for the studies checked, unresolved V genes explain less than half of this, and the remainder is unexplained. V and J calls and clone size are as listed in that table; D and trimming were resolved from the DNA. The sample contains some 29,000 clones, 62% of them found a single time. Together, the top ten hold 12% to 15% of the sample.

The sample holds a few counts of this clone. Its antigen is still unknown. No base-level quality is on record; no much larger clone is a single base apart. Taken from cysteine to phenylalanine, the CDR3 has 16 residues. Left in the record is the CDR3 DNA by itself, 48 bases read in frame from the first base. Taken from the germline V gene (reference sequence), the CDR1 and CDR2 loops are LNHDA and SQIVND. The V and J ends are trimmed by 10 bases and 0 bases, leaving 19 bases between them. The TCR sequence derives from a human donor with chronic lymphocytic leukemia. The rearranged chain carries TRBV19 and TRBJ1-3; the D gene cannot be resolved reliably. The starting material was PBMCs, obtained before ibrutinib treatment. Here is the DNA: TGTGCCACGACGCCGAGGGAATCTCCCTCTGGAAACACCATATATTTT. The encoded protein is CATTPRESPSGNTIYF.